This T cell receptor (beta chain) was recovered during a study of T cell changes during pregnancy in multiple sclerosis. This CDR3 spans 15 amino acids. Germline lookup yields CDR1 MNHEY and CDR2 SMNVEV (reference sequence). V was pared by 6 bases and J by 6 bases, with 9 bases of the junction left unmatched. TCRdb keeps only in-frame clones here, not all; method: immunoSEQ multiplex PCR. The sample records 95,000 to 150,000 clones, 90% to 95% being singletons. The clonotype comes from a female donor with multiple sclerosis, enrolled in a pregnancy study. The V gene is TRBV27, the J gene TRBJ1-5, with TRBD1 matching over 9 bases. The specimen comprised peripheral blood, sampled before pregnancy. CDR3 protein: CASSPTGGSAQPQHF. CDR3 DNA sequence: TGTGCCAGCAGCCCTACAGGGGGCTCGGCTCAGCCCCAGCATTTT.